The 22 T cell receptor beta chains below all came from one sample that was sequenced in a study of T cells in Graves' hyperthyroidism and ophthalmopathy. What was amplified from RNA transcripts were TCR beta CDR3 regions. A set of HTBI primers served as the primers for a first-round RT-PCR of the TCR CDR3. MiXCR, applied by TCRdb to the multiplex PCR reads, yields one record per CDR3 protein. This table has 500,000 to 550,000 distinct CDR3 sequences, roughly 21% appearing once. Sequencing was carried out using blood. The receptor source for this set is a man in his forties or fifties with Graves' ophthalmopathy.

This clonotype has ten or more counts. This chain links TRBV5-6 with TRBJ1-1; D gene uncertain. Trimming took 6 bases from V and 4 from J, leaving 10 bases between them. Germline CDR1 and CDR2: SGHDT and YYEEEE. The CDR3 spans 12 residues. The CDR3 loop reads CASTLRGTEAFF. CDR3 in DNA: TGTGCCAGCACCCTACGGGGCACTGAAGCTTTCTTT.

This clonotype was picked up many times. The V gene is TRBV20-1, the J gene TRBJ2-7, with 7 bases lining up with TRBD1. After removal of 2 bases from V and 4 bases from J, the junction contained 2 bases not matched to a gene. CDR1 DFQATT and CDR2 SNEGSKA come from the germline V gene (reference sequence). This CDR3 is 12 amino acids long. CDR3 DNA sequence: TGCAGTGCTAGAACAGGGGAGTACGAGCAGTACTTC. Translation: CSARTGEYEQYF.

The rearrangement joins TRBV7-2 to TRBJ2-5; 7 bases align to TRBD2. The trim removed 5 bases at V and 8 bases at J, leaving 11 bases unmatched. The CDR3 covers 14 residues. Germline CDR1 is SGHTA and CDR2 is FQGNSA. CDR3 nucleotides: TGTGCCAGCAGCCCGTGGGGGGGTTCGGAAACCCAGTACTTC. Its protein product is CASSPWGGSETQYF.

This clonotype was seen more than once but under ten times. This chain connects TRBV20-1 to TRBJ2-7, with TRBD2 matching 7 bases. V lost 7 bases, J lost 2 bases, and 20 bases stayed unmatched. The CDR3 spans 17 residues. From germline, CDR1 is DFQATT and CDR2 SNEGSKA (reference sequence). As DNA, the CDR3 is TGCAGTGGACCTGGTGCCGATGGGGGGACTATACCCTACGAGCAGTACTTC. Its protein product is CSGPGADGGTIPYEQYF.

V usage is TRBV13 and J usage is TRBJ2-4; D gene ambiguous. V was cut by 2 bases and J by 4 bases, with 21 bases left in between. CDR3 size: 18 residues. CDR1 and CDR2 (germline): PRHDT, FYEKMQ (reference sequence). The CDR3 nucleotides read TGTGCCAGCAGCTTACTCGGCCCGACGGACGGGCAGAAAAACATTCAGTACTTC. Protein: CASSLLGPTDGQKNIQYF.

The table lists this clonotype with a few counts. J is TRBJ1-3 and V is TRBV29-1; 8 bases are shared with TRBD1. V trimming: 0 bases; J trimming: 2 bases; junction bases outside the gene matches: 3. CDR1 is SQVTM, CDR2 ANQGSEA, per germline. The CDR3 length is 15 residues. CDR3 in DNA: TGCAGCGTTGAAGAGACCAGGGGGCCTGGAAACACCATATATTTT. The encoded protein is CSVEETRGPGNTIYF.

This clonotype was seen repeatedly, ten times or more. The CDR3 reads CASSLILGEQYF. CDR3 nucleotide sequence: TGTGCCAGCAGTTTGATCCTTGGCGAGCAGTACTTC. This chain joins TRBV28 and TRBJ2-7; D is ambiguous. The V gene's germline CDR1 is MDHEN and CDR2 SYDVKM. The CDR3 has 12 residues. V lost 3 bases, J lost 6 bases, and 9 bases lay in between.

This clonotype was counted a few times. The chain couples TRBV7-3 to TRBJ1-5, with D possibly TRBD1 on 6 matching bases. V lost 5 bases to trimming and J lost 0 bases, with 17 bases between them. The CDR3 runs 17 residues. The germline V gene encodes CDR1 SGHTA and CDR2 FQGTGA. This chain's CDR3 is CASSNRKDRYSNQPQHF. The CDR3 nucleotides read TGTGCCAGCAGCAACAGGAAGGACAGATATAGCAATCAGCCCCAGCATTTT.

A note on this clonotype: This may come from a read error, since a much larger clone is one base off. The chain uses TRBV7-2 and TRBJ2-3, with D perhaps TRBD2 (5 bases). Trimming removed 4 bases at V and 6 bases at J, with 14 bases between. This CDR3 contains 14 residues. The germline V gene has CDR1 SGHTA and CDR2 FQGNSA. The CDR3 DNA reads as TGTGCCAGCAGCTCTACGCCGGGGTTGGATACGCAGTATTTT. Translated: CASSSTPGLDTQYF.

In this sample, this clonotype turned up a few times. The chain recombines TRBV19 with TRBJ2-7; 12 bases match TRBD2. Germline V CDR1 and CDR2: LNHDA, SQIVND (reference sequence). This CDR3 is 16 amino acids long. Unmatched junction bases numbered 7, after V lost 6 bases and J lost 1 base. CDR3 DNA sequence: TGTGCCAGTAGGTCTAGCGGGAGGGCCGGGTCCTACGAGCAGTACTTC. Protein sequence: CASRSSGRAGSYEQYF.

This chain links TRBV4-3 with TRBJ2-5, with D unresolved. There are 13 residues in the CDR3. Germline CDR1 and CDR2: LGHNA and YSLEER. The ends were cut back, 0 bases at V and 5 bases at J, with 7 bases in the middle. CDR3 DNA: TGCGCCAGCAGCCAAGAAGCTCGGGAGACCCAGTACTTC. Translation gives CASSQEARETQYF.

This clonotype was counted ten times or more. The chain combines TRBV7-8 with TRBJ1-1; D gene uncertain. The CDR3 covers 14 residues. Trimming pared 5 bases from V and 0 bases from J, leaving 10 bases between. Per the germline V gene, CDR1 is SGHVS and CDR2 is FQNEAQ. The CDR3 sequence is CASSREAVNTEAFF. The CDR3 DNA reads TGTGCCAGCAGCCGAGAGGCGGTGAACACTGAAGCTTTCTTT.

This clonotype was detected many times. The CDR3 DNA reads TGTGCCAGCAGTCCCACCTGGGAGGCCCCGGGAATTGGCTACACCTTC. It specifies CASSPTWEAPGIGYTF. The chain carries TRBV28 and TRBJ1-2, with D hard to call. The CDR3 is 16 residues long. V was pared by 5 bases and J by 7 bases, with 23 bases between. CDR1 and CDR2 from the germline V gene are MDHEN and SYDVKM.

This clonotype was seen ten or more times. The rearrangement uses TRBV28 and TRBJ2-7; the D gene is possibly TRBD1 (6 bases). The CDR3 extends over 13 amino acids. Trimming stripped 2 bases from V and 6 bases from J, with 11 bases between. Germline assignment: CDR1 MDHEN and CDR2 SYDVKM. The CDR3 bases are TGTGCCAGCAGTTTACCACAGGGATTCGAGCAGTACTTC. This sequence encodes CASSLPQGFEQYF.

The table lists this clonotype with a few counts. This sequence joins TRBV7-9 and TRBJ2-7, with a weak D call TRBD1 (6 bases). The ends were cut back, 1 base at V and 6 bases at J, with 7 bases in the middle. Germline V CDR1 and CDR2: SEHNR, FQNEAQ (reference sequence). This CDR3 is 12 amino acids long. The DNA of the CDR3 is TGTGCCAGCAGCTTAGAGGGGGTCGAGCAGTACTTC. It yields the protein CASSLEGVEQYF.

Concerning this clonotype: A much larger clone lies one base from this, so it may be a read error. The CDR3 is CASSLCNQPQHF. For the CDR3, the DNA is TGTGCCAGCAGTTTGTGCAATCAGCCCCAGCATTTT. The chain uses TRBV28 and TRBJ1-5; D gene ambiguous. V dropped 3 bases and J dropped 2 bases, with 2 bases sitting between them. In germline, CDR1 is MDHEN, CDR2 SYDVKM. This CDR3 region has 12 residues.

This clonotype was counted ten times or more. The V call is TRBV20-1, the J call TRBJ2-7, with 9 bases matching TRBD2. The germline V gene encodes CDR1 DFQATT and CDR2 SNEGSKA (reference sequence). This CDR3 spans 15 amino acids. J lost 3 bases, V lost 3 bases, and 9 bases had no gene match. CDR3 residues: CSASLLAGVFYEQYF. CDR3 bases: TGCAGTGCTAGTCTCTTAGCGGGAGTTTTCTACGAGCAGTACTTC.

This clonotype was observed a few times. The chain carries TRBV9 and TRBJ2-7; a possible D gene is TRBD1 (5 bases). The V gene lost 0 bases and the J gene lost 2 bases, with 12 bases spanning the gap. The length of the CDR3 is 15 residues. Germline CDR1 reads SGDLS; CDR2 reads YYNGEE. CDR3 sequence: CASSVGKGLTYEQYF. CDR3 in DNA: TGTGCCAGCAGCGTAGGGAAGGGGTTAACCTACGAGCAGTACTTC.

The CDR3 loop is CASSKTGGGLNIQYF. In DNA, the CDR3 is TGTGCCAGCAGCAAGACAGGGGGAGGCTTAAACATTCAGTACTTC. The rearrangement uses TRBV27 and TRBJ2-4, with TRBD1 matching over 9 bases. With V trimmed by 6 bases and J by 6 bases, 9 bases remained unmatched. The CDR3 spans 15 residues. Germline CDR1 and CDR2: MNHEY and SMNVEV (reference sequence).

The table lists this clonotype with a few counts. This chain's CDR3 is CASSHHRQGGGQPQHF. In DNA form, the CDR3 reads TGTGCCAGCAGCCATCATAGACAGGGCGGCGGGCAGCCCCAGCATTTT. This chain connects TRBV6-2 or TRBV6-3 to TRBJ1-5; 7 bases are a match to TRBD1. Trimming cost V 6 bases and J 7 bases; bases outside gene matches: 15. CDR3 length: 16 amino acids. Germline CDR1 and CDR2: MNHEY and SVGEGT.

This clonotype has just a few counts. V usage is TRBV7-9 and J usage is TRBJ2-7; D unclear. CDR3 length equals 16 residues. CDR1 and CDR2 (germline): SEHNR, FQNEAQ (reference sequence). With 1 base removed from V and 2 bases from J, the gap between germline ends came to 15 bases. The CDR3 DNA follows: TGTGCCAGCAGCTTAGTACCCGCGGAAGGGACCTACGAGCAGTACTTC. Its translation: CASSLVPAEGTYEQYF.

This clonotype was counted only a few times. V and J are TRBV7-2 and TRBJ2-1; D remains ambiguous. The V and J ends lost 4 bases and 13 bases respectively, with 11 bases between them. Looked up from germline, CDR1 is SGHTA and CDR2 is FQGNSA. The CDR3 length is 11 residues. The CDR3 loop reads CASSSRIFQFF. The CDR3 DNA sequence: TGTGCCAGCAGCTCCAGGATCTTTCAGTTCTTC. Variable domain in full (rest from reference TRBV7-2 and TRBJ2-1): GAGVSQSPSNKVTEKGKDVELRCDPISGHTALYWYRQSLGQGLEFLIYFQGNSAPDKSGLPSDRFSAERTGGSVSTLTIQRTQQEDSAVYLCASSSRIFQFFGPGTRLTVL.